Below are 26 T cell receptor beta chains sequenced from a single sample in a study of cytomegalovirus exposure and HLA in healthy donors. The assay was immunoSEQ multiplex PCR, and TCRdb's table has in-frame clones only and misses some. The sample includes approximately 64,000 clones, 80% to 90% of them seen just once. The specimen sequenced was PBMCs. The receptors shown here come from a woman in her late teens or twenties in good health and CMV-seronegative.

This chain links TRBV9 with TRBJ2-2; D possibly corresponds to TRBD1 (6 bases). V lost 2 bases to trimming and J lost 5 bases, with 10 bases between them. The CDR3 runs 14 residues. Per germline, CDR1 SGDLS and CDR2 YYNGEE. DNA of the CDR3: TGTGCCAGCAGCGTCTTTACAGGGACCGGGGAGCTGTTTTTT. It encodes CASSVFTGTGELFF.

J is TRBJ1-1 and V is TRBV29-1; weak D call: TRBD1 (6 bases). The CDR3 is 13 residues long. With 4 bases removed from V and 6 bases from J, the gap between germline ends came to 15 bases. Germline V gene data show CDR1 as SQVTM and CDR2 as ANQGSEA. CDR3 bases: TGCAGCGTTGGGTCAGGGGAGGGGGCTGAAGCTTTCTTT. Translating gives CSVGSGEGAEAFF.

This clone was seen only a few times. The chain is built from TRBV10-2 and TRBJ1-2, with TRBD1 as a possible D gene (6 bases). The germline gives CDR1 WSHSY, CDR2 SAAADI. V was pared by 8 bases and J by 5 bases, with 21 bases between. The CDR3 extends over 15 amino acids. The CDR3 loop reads CASLPQGQPLYGYTF. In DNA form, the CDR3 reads TGCGCCAGCCTTCCCCAGGGGCAGCCATTGTATGGCTACACCTTC.

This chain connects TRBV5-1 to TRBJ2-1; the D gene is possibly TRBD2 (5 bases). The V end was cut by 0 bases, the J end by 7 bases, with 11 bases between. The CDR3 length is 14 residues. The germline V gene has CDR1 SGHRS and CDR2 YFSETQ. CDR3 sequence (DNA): TGCGCCAGCAGCTTGGACCCTAGCTATAATGAGCAGTTCTTC. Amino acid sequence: CASSLDPSYNEQFF.

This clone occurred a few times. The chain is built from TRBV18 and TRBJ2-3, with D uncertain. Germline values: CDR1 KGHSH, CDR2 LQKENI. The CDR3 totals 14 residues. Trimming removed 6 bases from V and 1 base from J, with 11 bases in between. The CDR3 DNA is TGTGCCAGCTCTCGGGTCGCCGGCACAGATACGCAGTATTTT. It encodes CASSRVAGTDTQYF.

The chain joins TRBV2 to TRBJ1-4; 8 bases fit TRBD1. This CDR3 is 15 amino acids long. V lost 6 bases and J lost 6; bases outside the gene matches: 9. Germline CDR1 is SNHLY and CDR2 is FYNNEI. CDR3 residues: CASREDRVEDEKLFF. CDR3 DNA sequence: TGTGCCAGCAGGGAGGACAGGGTTGAGGATGAAAAACTGTTTTTT.

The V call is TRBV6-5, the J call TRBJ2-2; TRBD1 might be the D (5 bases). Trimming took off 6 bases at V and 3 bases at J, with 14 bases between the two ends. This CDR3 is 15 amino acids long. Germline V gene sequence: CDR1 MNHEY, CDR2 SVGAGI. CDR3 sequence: CASRNRGFDTGELFF. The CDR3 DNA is TGTGCCAGCAGAAATAGGGGATTCGACACCGGGGAGCTGTTTTTT.

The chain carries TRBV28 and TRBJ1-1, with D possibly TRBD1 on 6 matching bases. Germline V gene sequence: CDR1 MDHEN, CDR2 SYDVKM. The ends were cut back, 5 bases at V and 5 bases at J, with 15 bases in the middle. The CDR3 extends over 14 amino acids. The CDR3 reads CASSAPGRGTEAFF. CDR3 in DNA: TGTGCCAGCAGTGCCCCTGGGAGGGGGACTGAAGCTTTCTTT.

CDR3 amino acids: CASTSGNWEQFF. CDR3 bases: TGTGCCAGCACTAGCGGGAATTGGGAGCAGTTCTTC. The V call is TRBV6-5, the J call TRBJ2-1, with 9 positions matching TRBD2. The ends lost 7 bases at V and 10 bases at J; junction bases unmatched: 5. CDR1 and CDR2 from the germline V gene are MNHEY and SVGAGI. The CDR3 contains 12 residues.

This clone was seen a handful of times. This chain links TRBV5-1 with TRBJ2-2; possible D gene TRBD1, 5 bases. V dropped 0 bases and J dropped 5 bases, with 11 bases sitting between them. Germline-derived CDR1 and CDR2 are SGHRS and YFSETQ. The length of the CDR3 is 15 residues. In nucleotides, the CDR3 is TGCGCCAGCAGCTTGGTAACAGGTTCAACCGGGGAGCTGTTTTTT. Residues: CASSLVTGSTGELFF. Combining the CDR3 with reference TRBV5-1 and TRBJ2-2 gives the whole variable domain KAGVTQTPRYLIKTRGQQVTLSCSPISGHRSVSWYQQTPGQGLQFLFEYFSETQRNKGNFPGRFSGRQFSNSRSEMNVSTLELGDSALYLCASSLVTGSTGELFFGEGSRLTVL.

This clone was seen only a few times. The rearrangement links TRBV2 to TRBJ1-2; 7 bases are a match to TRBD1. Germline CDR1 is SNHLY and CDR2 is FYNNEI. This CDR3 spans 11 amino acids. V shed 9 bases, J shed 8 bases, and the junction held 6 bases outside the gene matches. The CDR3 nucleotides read TGTGCCAGACAGGGGTATGGGGGCTACACCTTC. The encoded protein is CARQGYGGYTF.

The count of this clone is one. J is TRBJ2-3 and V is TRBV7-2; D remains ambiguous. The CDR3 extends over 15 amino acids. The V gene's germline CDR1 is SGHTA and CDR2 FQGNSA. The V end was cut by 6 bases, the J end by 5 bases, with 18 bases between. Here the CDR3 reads CASSRDGLALDTQYF. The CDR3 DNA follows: TGTGCCAGCAGTCGAGATGGGCTGGCCTTAGATACGCAGTATTTT.

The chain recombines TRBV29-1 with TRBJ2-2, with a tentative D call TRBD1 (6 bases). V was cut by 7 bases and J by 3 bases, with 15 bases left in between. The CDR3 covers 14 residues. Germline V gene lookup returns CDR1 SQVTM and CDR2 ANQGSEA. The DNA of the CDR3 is TGCAGCGCTGGACTGGGGGCCGACACCGGGGAGCTGTTTTTT. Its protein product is CSAGLGADTGELFF.

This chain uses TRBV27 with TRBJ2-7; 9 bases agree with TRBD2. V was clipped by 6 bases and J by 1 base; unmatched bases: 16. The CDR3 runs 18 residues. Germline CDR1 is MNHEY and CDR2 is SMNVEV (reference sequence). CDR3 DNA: TGTGCCAGCAGCCTCAGACGGAACCAACTAGCGGGTTCCTACGAGCAGTACTTC. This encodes CASSLRRNQLAGSYEQYF.

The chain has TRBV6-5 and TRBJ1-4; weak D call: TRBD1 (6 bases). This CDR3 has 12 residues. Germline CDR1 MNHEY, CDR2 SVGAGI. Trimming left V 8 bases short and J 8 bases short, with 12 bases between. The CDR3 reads CASGYRDEKLFF. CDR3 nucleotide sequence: TGTGCCAGCGGCTACAGGGACGAAAAACTGTTTTTT.

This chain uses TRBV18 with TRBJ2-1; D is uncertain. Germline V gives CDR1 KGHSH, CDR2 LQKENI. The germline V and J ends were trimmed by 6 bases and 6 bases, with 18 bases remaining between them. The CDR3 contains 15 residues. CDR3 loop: CASSPVNWPLNEQFF. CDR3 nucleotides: TGTGCCAGCTCCCCAGTGAATTGGCCTCTCAATGAGCAGTTCTTC.

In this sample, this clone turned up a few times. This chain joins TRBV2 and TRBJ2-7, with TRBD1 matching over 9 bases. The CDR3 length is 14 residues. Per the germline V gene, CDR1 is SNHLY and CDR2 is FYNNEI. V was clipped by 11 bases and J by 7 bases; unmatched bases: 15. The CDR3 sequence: CAGRDREGSDEQYF. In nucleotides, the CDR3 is TGTGCCGGGAGGGACAGGGAAGGTTCCGATGAGCAGTACTTC. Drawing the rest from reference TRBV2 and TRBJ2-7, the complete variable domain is EPEVTQTPSHQVTQMGQEVILRCVPISNHLYFYWYRQILGQKVEFLVSFYNNEISEKSEIFDDQFSVERPDGSNFTLKIRSTKLEDSAMYFCAGRDREGSDEQYFGPGTRLTVT.

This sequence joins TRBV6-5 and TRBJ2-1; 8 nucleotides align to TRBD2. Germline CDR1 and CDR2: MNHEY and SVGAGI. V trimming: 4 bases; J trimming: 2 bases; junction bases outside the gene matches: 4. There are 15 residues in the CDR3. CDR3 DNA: TGTGCCAGCAGTTCCACAGCGGGAGCCTACAATGAGCAGTTCTTC. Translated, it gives CASSSTAGAYNEQFF.

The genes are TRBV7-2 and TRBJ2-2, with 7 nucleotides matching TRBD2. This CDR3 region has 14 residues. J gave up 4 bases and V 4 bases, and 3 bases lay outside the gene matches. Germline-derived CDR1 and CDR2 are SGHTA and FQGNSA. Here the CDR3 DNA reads TGTGCCAGCAGCTACGGCGGGGGCACCGGGGAGCTGTTTTTT. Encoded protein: CASSYGGGTGELFF.

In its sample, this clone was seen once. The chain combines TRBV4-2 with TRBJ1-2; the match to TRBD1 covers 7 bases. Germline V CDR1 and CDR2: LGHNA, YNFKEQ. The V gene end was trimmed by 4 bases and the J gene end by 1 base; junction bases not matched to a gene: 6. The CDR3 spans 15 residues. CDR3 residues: CASSLPDRDNYGYTF. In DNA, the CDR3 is TGTGCCAGCAGCCTACCTGACAGGGATAACTATGGCTACACCTTC.

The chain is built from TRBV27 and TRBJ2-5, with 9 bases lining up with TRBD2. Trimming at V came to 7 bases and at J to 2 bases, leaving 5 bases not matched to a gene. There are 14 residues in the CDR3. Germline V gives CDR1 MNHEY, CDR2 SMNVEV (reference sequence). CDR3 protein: CASKERGVQETQYF. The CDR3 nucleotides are TGTGCCAGCAAGGAGCGGGGGGTTCAAGAGACCCAGTACTTC.

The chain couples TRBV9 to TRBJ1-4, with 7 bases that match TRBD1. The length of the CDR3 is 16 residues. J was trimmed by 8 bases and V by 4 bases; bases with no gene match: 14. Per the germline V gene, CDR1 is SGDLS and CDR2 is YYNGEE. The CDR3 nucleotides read TGTGCCAGCAGCCCCCCCAATACAGGGGATGAGGAAAAACTGTTTTTT. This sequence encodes CASSPPNTGDEEKLFF. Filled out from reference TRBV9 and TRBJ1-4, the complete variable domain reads DSGVTQTPKHLITATGQRVTLRCSPRSGDLSVYWYQQSLDQGLQFLIQYYNGEERAKGNILERFSAQQFPDLHSELNLSSLELGDSALYFCASSPPNTGDEEKLFFGSGTQLSVL.

This CDR3 is CASSLDSNSGNTIYF. The CDR3 DNA reads as TGTGCCAGCAGCCTAGACAGTAACTCTGGAAACACCATATATTTT. J is TRBJ1-3 and V is TRBV7-8, with D possibly matching TRBD1 (5 bases). Germline V gene sequence: CDR1 SGHVS, CDR2 FQNEAQ. V was pared by 5 bases and J by 0 bases, with 11 bases between. The length of the CDR3 is 15 residues. Complete variable domain (other parts from reference TRBV7-8 and TRBJ1-3): GAGVSQSPRYKVAKRGQDVALRCDPISGHVSLFWYQQALGQGPEFLTYFQNEAQLDKSGLPSDRFFAERPEGSVSTLKIQRTQQEDSAVYLCASSLDSNSGNTIYFGEGSWLTVV.

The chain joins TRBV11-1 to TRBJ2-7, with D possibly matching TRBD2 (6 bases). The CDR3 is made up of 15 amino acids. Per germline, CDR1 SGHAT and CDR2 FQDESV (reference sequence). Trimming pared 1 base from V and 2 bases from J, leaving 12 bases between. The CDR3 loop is CASSLGGGNPYEQYF. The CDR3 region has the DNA TGTGCCAGCAGCTTAGGGGGAGGCAACCCCTACGAGCAGTACTTC. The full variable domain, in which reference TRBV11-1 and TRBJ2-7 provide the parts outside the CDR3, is EAEVAQSPRYKITEKSQAVAFWCDPISGHATLYWYRQILGQGPELLVQFQDESVVDDSQLPKDRFSAERLKGVDSTLKIQPAELGDSAMYLCASSLGGGNPYEQYFGPGTRLTVT.

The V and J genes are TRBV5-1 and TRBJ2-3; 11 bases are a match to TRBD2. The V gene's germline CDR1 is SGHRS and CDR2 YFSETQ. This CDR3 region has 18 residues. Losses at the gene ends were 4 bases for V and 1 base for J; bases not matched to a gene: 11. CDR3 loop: CASSTGTSGAVGTDTQYF. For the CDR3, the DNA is TGCGCCAGCAGCACCGGGACTAGCGGCGCCGTTGGCACAGATACGCAGTATTTT.

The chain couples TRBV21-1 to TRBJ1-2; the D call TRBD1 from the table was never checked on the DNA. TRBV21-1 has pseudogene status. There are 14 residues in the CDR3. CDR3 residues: CARGHRGINYGYTF. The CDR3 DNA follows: TGTGCCAGAGGACACAGGGGGATTAACTATGGCTACACCTTC.